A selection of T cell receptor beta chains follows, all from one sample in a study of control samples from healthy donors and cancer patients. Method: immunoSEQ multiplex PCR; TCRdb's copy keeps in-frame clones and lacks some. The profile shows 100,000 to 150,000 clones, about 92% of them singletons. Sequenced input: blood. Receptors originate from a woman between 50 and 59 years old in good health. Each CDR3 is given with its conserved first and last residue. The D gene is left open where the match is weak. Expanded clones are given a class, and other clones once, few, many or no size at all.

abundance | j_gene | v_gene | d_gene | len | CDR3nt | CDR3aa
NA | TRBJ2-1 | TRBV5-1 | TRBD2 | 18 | TGCGCCAGCAGCCTTACCACTAGCGGGAGTCTCTCCTACAATGAGCAGTTCTTC | CASSLTTSGSLSYNEQFF
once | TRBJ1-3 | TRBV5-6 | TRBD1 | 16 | TGTGCCAGCAGCTTGGGAGGGGGCGCTTTTGGAAACACCATATATTTT | CASSLGGGAFGNTIYF
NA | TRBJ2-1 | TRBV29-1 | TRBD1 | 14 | TGCAGCGCAACCCGGACAGGGGACTACAATGAGCAGTTCTTC | CSATRTGDYNEQFF
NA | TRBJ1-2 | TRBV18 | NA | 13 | TGTGCCAGCTCACCTGGGGACATCTATGGCTACACCTTC | CASSPGDIYGYTF
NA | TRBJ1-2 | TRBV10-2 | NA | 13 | TGCGCCAGCAGCGATGGGCCATCCTATGGCTACACCTTC | CASSDGPSYGYTF
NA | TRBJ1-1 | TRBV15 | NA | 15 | TGTGCCACCAGCAGATTACCCACAGGGCCCACTGAAGCTTTCTTT | CATSRLPTGPTEAFF
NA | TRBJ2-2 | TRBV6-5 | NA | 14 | TGTGCCGGCAGCGCACGGAGCTTCACCGGGGAGCTGTTTTTT | CAGSARSFTGELFF
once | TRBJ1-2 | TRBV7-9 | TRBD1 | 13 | TGTGCCAGCAGCCAGACAGGGGCCTATGGCTACACCTTC | CASSQTGAYGYTF
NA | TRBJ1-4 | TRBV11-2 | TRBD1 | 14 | TGTGCCAGCAGCCCCACAGGGGGTAATGAAAAACTGTTTTTT | CASSPTGGNEKLFF
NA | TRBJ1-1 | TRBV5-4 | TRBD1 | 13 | TGTGCCAGCAACGGACAGGGGCGGACTGAAGCTTTCTTT | CASNGQGRTEAFF
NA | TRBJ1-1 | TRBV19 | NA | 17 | TGTGCCAGTAGTATGCCAAAAGTGGGTCTTAGGGTCACTGAAGCTTTCTTT | CASSMPKVGLRVTEAFF
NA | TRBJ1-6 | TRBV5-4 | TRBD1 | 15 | TGTGCCAGCAGCCCCCGACAGGGCGAGAATTCACCCCTCCACTTT | CASSPRQGENSPLHF
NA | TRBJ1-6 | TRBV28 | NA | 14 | TGTGCCAGCAGTTTTCGGGGGGCGAATTCACCCCTCCACTTT | CASSFRGANSPLHF
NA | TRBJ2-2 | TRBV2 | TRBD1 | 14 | TGTGCCAGCAGTGAAGGGGACAGGTGGACGCCGGGGTTTTTT | CASSEGDRWTPGFF
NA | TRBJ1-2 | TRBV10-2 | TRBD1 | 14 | TGCGCCAGCAGACGACAGGGAGGAACCTATGGCTACACCTTC | CASRRQGGTYGYTF
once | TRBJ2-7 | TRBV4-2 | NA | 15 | TGTGCCAGCAGCCAAGCCTGGGACGGAGACTACGAGCAGTACTTC | CASSQAWDGDYEQYF
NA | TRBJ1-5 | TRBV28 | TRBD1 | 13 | TGTGCCAGCAGTTTACAGGGGGCTCAGCCCCAGCATTTT | CASSLQGAQPQHF
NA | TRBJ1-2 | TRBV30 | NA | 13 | TGTGCCTGGAGTGTACGGTTTAGTCGTGGCTACACCTTC | CAWSVRFSRGYTF
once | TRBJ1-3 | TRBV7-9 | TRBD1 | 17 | TGTGCCAGCAGCGCCAACGTGGACAGGGGGACTGGAAACACCATATATTTT | CASSANVDRGTGNTIYF
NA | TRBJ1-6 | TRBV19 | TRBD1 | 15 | TGTGCCAGTAGTACCGGACAGGGGTGGGATTCACCCCTCCACTTT | CASSTGQGWDSPLHF
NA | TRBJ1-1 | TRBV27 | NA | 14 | TGTGCCAGCAGTTTTTTGTCCGGAAACACTGAAGCTTTCTTT | CASSFLSGNTEAFF
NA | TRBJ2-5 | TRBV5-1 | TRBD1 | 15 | TGCGCCAGCAGCTCCGCGATGGGACAGCAAGAGACCCAGTACTTC | CASSSAMGQQETQYF
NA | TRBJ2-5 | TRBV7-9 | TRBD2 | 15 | TGTGCCAGCAGCTTAGGGTCCGGGGGAGGGGAGACCCAGTACTTC | CASSLGSGGGETQYF
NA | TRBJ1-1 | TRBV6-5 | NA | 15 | TGTGCCAGCAGCCCCCTCCACTTACTGGGCACTGAAGCTTTCTTT | CASSPLHLLGTEAFF
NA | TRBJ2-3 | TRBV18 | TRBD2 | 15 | TGTGCCAGCTCACCATGGGGACTAGGTACAGATACGCAGTATTTT | CASSPWGLGTDTQYF
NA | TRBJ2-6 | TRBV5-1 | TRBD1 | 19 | TGCGCCAGCAGCGAACAACGGACAGGTTGGGGCTCTGGGGCCAACGTCCTGACTTTC | CASSEQRTGWGSGANVLTF
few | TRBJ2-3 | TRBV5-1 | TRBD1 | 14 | TGCGCCAGCTACCGGACAGGGCCCCCAGATACGCAGTATTTT | CASYRTGPPDTQYF